The clone carrying this T cell receptor (beta chain) was counted a few times. Its antigen is currently unknown. The data derive from a study of shared clonotypes between healthy human individuals. Trimming took off 8 bases at V and 5 bases at J, with 6 bases between the two ends. Germline CDR1 and CDR2: SNHLY and FYNNEI. This CDR3 is 11 amino acids long. Donors comprised healthy HIV-negative adults lacking recent acute infections or vaccinations. Some clones are missing from TCRdb's copy, which holds only in-frame ones; the method was immunoSEQ multiplex PCR. The table records roughly 1,000,000 clones, about 84% of them present only once. Study-level points and caveats: Generally, estimated richness proved larger in naive subsets than it did in memory subsets. All-four-donor shared clonotypes had higher generation probabilities than non-shared clonotypes did. Exclusively blood specimens were collected; tissue repertoires likely differ.

The genes are TRBV2 and TRBJ2-2; unclear D gene. This receptor was taken from a man between 18 and 29 years old in good health. Some clones in this sample may be carry-over from other donors' samples. The sample comprised memory CD4+ T cells from PBMCs. Subset meaning: CD45RA-negative fraction. CDR3 in DNA: TGTGCCAGCGTCCGTACCGGGGAGCTGTTTTTT. Residues: CASVRTGELFF.